A selection of T cell receptor beta chains follows, all from one sample in a study of T-cell memory formation after mild COVID-19. TCRdb fed the 5' RACE reads into MiXCR, producing one record per CDR3 protein. The sample lists hundreds of thousands of distinct CDR3 sequences, 18% seen once, with over 9% in the top ten. Sequenced material: PBMCs or a T cell subset sorted from them (not recorded which). The receptors were sampled from an adult woman who had mild COVID-19 (a few samples of this study predate the infection). Cell type and time point are not known. CDR3s include the opening cysteine and the closing phenylalanine or tryptophan. D genes are given only for firm matches. Clone size, where shown, is once, few, many, or a class for clones that have expanded.

CDR3 length,D gene,clone size,V gene,J gene,CDR3 DNA,CDR3 protein
15,-,few,TRBV4-1,TRBJ1-2,TGCGCCAGCAGCCAAGATTCGGGGGTTTCCTATGGCTACACCTTC,CASSQDSGVSYGYTF
18,-,-,TRBV10-3,TRBJ2-5,TGTGCCATCAGTGAGTCAGGATCGACCTTTACAGGTTGGGAGACCCAGTACTTC,CAISESGSTFTGWETQYF
16,-,few,TRBV5-1,TRBJ1-3,TGCGCCAGCAGCTTGGGGGGAGGACGCTCTGGAAACACCATATATTTT,CASSLGGGRSGNTIYF
15,TRBD1,-,TRBV4-1,TRBJ1-6,TGCGCCAGCAGCCAAGGCGACAGGGTAAATTCACCCCTCCACTTT,CASSQGDRVNSPLHF
12,-,-,TRBV5-1,TRBJ2-1,TGCGCCAGCAGCGCCGGTGGACCAGAGCAGTTCTTC,CASSAGGPEQFF
14,-,-,TRBV12-3/TRBV12-4,TRBJ2-3,TGTGCCAGCAGTTTAGTAGGGTTCGAAGATACGCAGTATTTT,CASSLVGFEDTQYF
14,TRBD2,few,TRBV29-1,TRBJ2-2,TGCAGCGTTGAGTCGGGAGGGCGTACCGGGGAGCTGTTTTTT,CSVESGGRTGELFF
15,TRBD2,few,TRBV9,TRBJ2-1,TGTGCCAGCAGCGTAGGGACTAGCGAGTTCAATGAGCAGTTCTTC,CASSVGTSEFNEQFF
14,-,-,TRBV20-1,TRBJ1-1,TGCAGTGCAATCGAGCAGGGTACTAGAGCTGAAGCTTTCTTT,CSAIEQGTRAEAFF
15,-,few,TRBV12-3/TRBV12-4,TRBJ1-4,TGTGCCAGCAGTTTAAACGCATTCCAAAATGAAAAACTGTTTTTT,CASSLNAFQNEKLFF
13,TRBD2,few,TRBV12-3/TRBV12-4,TRBJ2-1,TGTGCCAGCACCCGAGGGGCGGGAGTGGAGCAGTTCTTC,CASTRGAGVEQFF
15,-,few,TRBV25-1,TRBJ1-1,TGTGCCAGCAGTGAAAGAGGAGGGCCTCATACTGAAGCTTTCTTT,CASSERGGPHTEAFF
15,TRBD1,-,TRBV10-3,TRBJ1-1,TGTGCCATCAGTGATCAGGGGGGACGAGAGACTGAAGCTTTCTTT,CAISDQGGRETEAFF
15,-,few,TRBV6-5,TRBJ1-6,TGTGCCAGCAGTTACTCGGGTGTCAGGAATTCACCCCTCCACTTT,CASSYSGVRNSPLHF
16,TRBD2,-,TRBV12-3/TRBV12-4,TRBJ2-3,TGTGCCAGCAGTTTTGGACTAGCGGTTTTGACAGATACGCAGTATTTT,CASSFGLAVLTDTQYF
13,TRBD1,-,TRBV10-3,TRBJ2-7,TGTGCCATCAGTGGTGGGACAGGGACCGAGCAGTACTTC,CAISGGTGTEQYF
17,TRBD1,-,TRBV4-2,TRBJ2-1,TGTGCCAGCAGCCAATTCACAGACAGGGGACGGGGTAGTGAGCAGTTCTTC,CASSQFTDRGRGSEQFF
15,-,few,TRBV29-1,TRBJ2-1,TGCAGCGCCGTTCTTCCCCGGGGGCAGAGTGGTGAGCAGTTCTTC,CSAVLPRGQSGEQFF
16,TRBD2,-,TRBV11-3,TRBJ2-1,TGTGCCAGCAGCCGGGGTGGGACTAGCGGGAGAGGTGAGCAGTTCTTC,CASSRGGTSGRGEQFF
12,-,few,TRBV24-1,TRBJ2-5,TGTGCCACCAGTGATTTTGAAGAGACCCAGTACTTC,CATSDFEETQYF
15,TRBD1,few,TRBV7-6,TRBJ2-1,TGTGCCAGCAGGTCACCGGGACAGGGGAAGGGTGAGCAGTTCTTC,CASRSPGQGKGEQFF
16,TRBD1,-,TRBV19,TRBJ2-1,TGTGCCAGTAGTATCCGCGACAGGGCTCCCTACAATGAGCAGTTCTTC,CASSIRDRAPYNEQFF
16,-,-,TRBV19,TRBJ2-3,TGTGCCAGTAGTATCATAGGGCTAGCGATCACAGATACGCAGTATTTT,CASSIIGLAITDTQYF
13,-,-,TRBV12-3/TRBV12-4,TRBJ1-2,TGTGCCAGCAGTTTACTGGGGGCAGATGGCTACACCTTC,CASSLLGADGYTF
13,-,once,TRBV20-1,TRBJ2-3,TGCAGTGCTAGAGCGAGGGTGGGAGATACGCAGTATTTT,CSARARVGDTQYF
14,TRBD1,few,TRBV9,TRBJ2-1,TGTGCCAGCAGCGCGGACAGGGGACGCAATGAGCAGTTCTTC,CASSADRGRNEQFF
16,TRBD1,-,TRBV24-1,TRBJ2-1,TGTGCCACCAGTGATTCATCAGGGGGCATCCACAATGAGCAGTTCTTC,CATSDSSGGIHNEQFF
16,-,-,TRBV20-1,TRBJ2-7,TGCAGTGCTAGAAAATTTGGCATACAAGACACCTACGAGCAGTACTTC,CSARKFGIQDTYEQYF
14,-,few,TRBV9,TRBJ2-1,TGTGCCAGCAGCCCCACGTTGTTGGGGATTGAGCAGTTCTTC,CASSPTLLGIEQFF
15,-,few,TRBV9,TRBJ2-1,TGTGCCAGCAGCGTAGTGGCTTTTGGGCACAATGAGCAGTTCTTC,CASSVVAFGHNEQFF
15,-,few,TRBV3-1,TRBJ2-5,TGTGCCAGCAGCCCCAAGTGGGGCCGTCAAGAGACCCAGTACTTC,CASSPKWGRQETQYF
13,-,few,TRBV12-3/TRBV12-4,TRBJ2-7,TGTGCCAGCAGTCCGGTGAGCTCCTACGAGCAGTACTTC,CASSPVSSYEQYF
12,-,-,TRBV2,TRBJ1-2,TGTGCCAGCAGTGAATCCGACTATGGCTACACCTTC,CASSESDYGYTF
14,-,many,TRBV12-5,TRBJ2-3,TGTGCTAGTGGCCCGTCCCTTCGCACAGATACGCAGTATTTT,CASGPSLRTDTQYF
18,TRBD2,-,TRBV20-1,TRBJ2-7,TGCAGTGCTGGGGCGGTGGGTAGCGGGGGGACCTTCGCCTACGAGCAGTACTTC,CSAGAVGSGGTFAYEQYF
15,-,few,TRBV6-2/TRBV6-3,TRBJ2-1,TGTGCCAGCAGTTATGGTCAGCCCTCCTACAATGAGCAGTTCTTC,CASSYGQPSYNEQFF
15,TRBD1,few,TRBV7-6,TRBJ2-5,TGTGCCAGCAGCTTAACGAGACAGGGCGAAGAGACCCAGTACTTC,CASSLTRQGEETQYF
15,-,-,TRBV20-1,TRBJ1-6,TGCAGTGCTAGAGATCCGGGCGCGACTAATTCACCCCTCCACTTT,CSARDPGATNSPLHF
15,-,-,TRBV6-5,TRBJ2-1,TGTGCCAGCAGTTATGTTACGGGGACCTACAATGAGCAGTTCTTC,CASSYVTGTYNEQFF
13,-,few,TRBV4-1,TRBJ1-2,TGCGCCAGCAGCCAAGAGACAGGCTATGGCTACACCTTC,CASSQETGYGYTF
14,TRBD1,few,TRBV18,TRBJ2-3,TGTGCCAGCGGTTCGACAGGGCCCACAGATACGCAGTATTTT,CASGSTGPTDTQYF
12,-,-,TRBV12-3/TRBV12-4,TRBJ1-1,TGTGCCAGCAGTTTCATCCCATATGAAGCTTTCTTT,CASSFIPYEAFF
15,TRBD1,-,TRBV18,TRBJ1-2,TGTGCCAGCTCACCCATGCCCGGGACAGGCTATGGCTACACCTTC,CASSPMPGTGYGYTF
15,-,-,TRBV5-6,TRBJ1-3,TGTGCCAGCAGCTTTCCAACATACTCTGGAAACACCATATATTTT,CASSFPTYSGNTIYF
15,-,few,TRBV4-1,TRBJ2-5,TGCGCCAGCAGCCAAGCAAGGACAGTCCAAGAGACCCAGTACTTC,CASSQARTVQETQYF
15,-,few,TRBV6-2/TRBV6-3,TRBJ2-7,TGTGCCAGCAGACGACGGACGGCCTCGGCCTACGAGCAGTACTTC,CASRRRTASAYEQYF
15,-,-,TRBV6-1,TRBJ2-7,TGTGCCAGCAGTGAAAGGGCAGAAAGCGGCTACGAGCAGTACTTC,CASSERAESGYEQYF
15,TRBD1,-,TRBV24-1,TRBJ2-1,TGTGCCACCAGTGATCAGGGGGAGCGTGGGGATGAGCAGTTCTTC,CATSDQGERGDEQFF
18,TRBD1,few,TRBV4-1,TRBJ1-6,TGCGCCAGCAGCCAAGATCGGGCCAGGGGGCCTATTAATTCACCCCTCCACTTT,CASSQDRARGPINSPLHF
14,-,-,TRBV18,TRBJ2-2,TGTGCCAGCTCACCACGACAGCTGACCGGGGAGCTGTTTTTT,CASSPRQLTGELFF
12,-,few,TRBV18,TRBJ2-3,TGTGCCAGCTCACTCGACAGGAATACGCAGTATTTT,CASSLDRNTQYF
12,-,few,TRBV29-1,TRBJ1-2,TGCAGCGTCGAGGCAGGTTGGGGCGGCTACACCTTC,CSVEAGWGGYTF
15,TRBD1,few,TRBV15,TRBJ2-1,TGTGCCACCAGCAGAGAACAGGGGGATTACAATGAGCAGTTCTTC,CATSREQGDYNEQFF
15,-,-,TRBV12-3/TRBV12-4,TRBJ2-7,TGTGCCAGCAGCCCATCCCAGGGCCTAAAGTACGAGCAGTACTTC,CASSPSQGLKYEQYF
14,-,few,TRBV11-2,TRBJ1-2,TGTGCCAGCAGCGGGGACACCAATAACTATGGCTACACCTTC,CASSGDTNNYGYTF
13,-,-,TRBV19,TRBJ1-5,TGTGCCAGTAGCTGGGGAGCCAATCAGCCCCAGCATTTT,CASSWGANQPQHF
12,-,-,TRBV14,TRBJ2-7,TGTGCCAGCAGCCAAGAGACCCACGAGCAGTACTTC,CASSQETHEQYF